This TCR beta chain was found in a study of T-cell reconstitution after alpha-beta-depleted transplantation in children. For this clonotype: No antigen is known for it.

V was cut by 0 bases and J by 8 bases, with 10 bases left in between. This CDR3 is built from 13 residues. Germline-derived CDR1 and CDR2 are LGHNA and YNFKEQ. Study results and limitations: Diversity and T-cell counts at one year after transplant derived mostly from new T cells. Reportedly, roughly two months post-transplant, alpha-beta T cells arose from several hundred expanded graft clones.

The TCRbeta library was prepared with unique molecular identifiers. TCRdb re-derived calls from the PCR reads in MiXCR, one entry per CDR3 protein. The profile covers about a million distinct CDR3 sequences, with about 30% appearing a single time and more than 25% taken by the ten largest. Specimen: PBMCs, mostly from graft donor cells, collected 360 days after TCRalphabeta/CD19-depleted stem cell transplant. This chain links TRBV4-2 with TRBJ1-2, with D hard to call. The sequence derives from a boy in the first two years of life who had a stem cell transplant for SCID, so the T cells may come from the graft donor. The CDR3 DNA sequence: TGTGCCAGCAGCCAAGAAGCGGCTAGCGGCTACACCTTC. Translation: CASSQEAASGYTF.